This section outlines one T cell receptor (beta chain) sequence together with its context. Sequenced by immunoSEQ multiplex PCR; TCRdb stores in-frame clones only, minus some. This table has about 76,000 clones, approximately 90% appearing once. The data were obtained in a study of T cell changes during pregnancy in multiple sclerosis. The CDR3 extends over 15 amino acids. V shed 3 bases and J 0 bases; nucleotides not matched to a gene: 3. The germline CDR1 and CDR2 sequences are SGDLS and YYNGEE. This TCR derives from a female donor in good health, enrolled as a control in a pregnancy study. The V gene is TRBV9, the J gene TRBJ1-3, with 7 bases matching TRBD1. The sequencing used peripheral blood, collected in the first trimester of pregnancy. For the CDR3, the DNA is TGTGCCAGCAGCGGAGGGGACAGCTCTGGAAACACCATATATTTT. Translated, it gives CASSGGDSSGNTIYF.